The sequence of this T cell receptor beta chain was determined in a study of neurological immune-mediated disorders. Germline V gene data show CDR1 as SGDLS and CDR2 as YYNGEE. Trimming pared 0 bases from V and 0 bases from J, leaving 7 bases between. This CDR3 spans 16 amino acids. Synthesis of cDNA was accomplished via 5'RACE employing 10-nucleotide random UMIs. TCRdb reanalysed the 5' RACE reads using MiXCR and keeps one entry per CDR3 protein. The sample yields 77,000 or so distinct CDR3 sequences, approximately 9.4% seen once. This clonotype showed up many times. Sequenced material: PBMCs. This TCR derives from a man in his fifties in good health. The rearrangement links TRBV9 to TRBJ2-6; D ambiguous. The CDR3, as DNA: TGTGCCAGCAGCGTAGGCCAGGCCTCTGGGGCCAACGTCCTGACTTTC. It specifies CASSVGQASGANVLTF.